What follows are 18 T cell receptor beta chains derived from one specimen sequenced in a study of T-cell reconstitution after alpha-beta-depleted transplantation in children. For TCRbeta, the library was prepared with unique molecular identifiers. A single record per CDR3 protein comes from TCRdb applying MiXCR to the PCR reads. Here the sample spans 90,000 to 100,000 distinct CDR3 sequences, 10% to 15% being singletons. The material sequenced was PBMCs from the stem cell graft donor, taken from the stem cell graft. The receptors here all came from a human donor who donated a stem cell graft to a child with inherited bone marrow failure.

This clonotype was seen many times. The chain employs TRBV5-5 and TRBJ1-1; a weak D match, TRBD1 (6 bases). The CDR3 extends over 14 amino acids. The germline V gene has CDR1 SGHKS and CDR2 YYEKEE (reference sequence). V shed 0 bases and J shed 7 bases, with 13 bases lying between them. As DNA, the CDR3 is TGTGCCAGCAGCTTGGCCACAGGGCTGGATGAAGCTTTCTTT. It encodes CASSLATGLDEAFF.

This clonotype was detected many times. The rearrangement links TRBV6-2 or TRBV6-3 to TRBJ2-7; 7 bases agree with TRBD1. With 6 bases clipped from V and 0 bases from J, the junction kept 5 bases outside the gene matches. The CDR3 has 14 amino acids. Germline V gene sequence: CDR1 MNHEY, CDR2 SVGEGT. The CDR3 bases are TGTGCCAGCAGGCCGGACAGGAGCTCCTACGAGCAGTACTTC. This translates into CASRPDRSSYEQYF.

V and J are TRBV19 and TRBJ2-1; D gene uncertain. The CDR3 covers 18 residues. With 2 bases removed from V and 1 base from J, the gap between germline ends came to 18 bases. Germline V gene lookup returns CDR1 LNHDA and CDR2 SQIVND (reference sequence). This CDR3 is CASSIWVQPGLSYNEQFF. CDR3 DNA sequence: TGTGCCAGTAGTATATGGGTACAGCCGGGCCTATCCTACAATGAGCAGTTCTTC.

The sample holds many counts of this clonotype. The chain couples TRBV20-1 to TRBJ2-7; D is perhaps TRBD2 (5 bases). This CDR3 has 13 amino acids. V was pared by 6 bases and J by 2 bases, with 14 bases between. Germline assignment: CDR1 DFQATT and CDR2 SNEGSKA (reference sequence). CDR3 in DNA: TGCAGTGCGAACGGGATGAATCCCTACGAGCAGTACTTC. Translating gives CSANGMNPYEQYF.

The V gene is TRBV30, the J gene TRBJ1-3; perhaps TRBD1 as D (5 bases). V lost 1 base and J lost 0, with 13 bases in between. From germline, CDR1 is GTSNPN and CDR2 SVGIG (reference sequence). The CDR3 sequence is 16 residues long. CDR3 region: CAWSGIGDYSGNTIYF. CDR3 DNA: TGTGCCTGGAGTGGTATAGGGGATTACTCTGGAAACACCATATATTTT.

As for this clonotype: A much larger clone differs by one base, so this may be a read error. The chain has TRBV7-6 and TRBJ1-1; D remains unclear. The CDR3 spans 11 residues. Trimming took off 1 base at V and 9 bases at J, with 6 bases between the two ends. The germline V gene encodes CDR1 SGHVS and CDR2 FNYEAQ. The CDR3 DNA follows: TGTGCCAGCAGCTTAGTAGGGAAAGCTTTCTTT. Residues: CASSLVGKAFF.

The table lists this clonotype with a few counts. The J gene is TRBJ1-5, the V gene TRBV4-1; 10 bases are shared with TRBD1. Germline lookup yields CDR1 MGHRA and CDR2 YSYEKL. The CDR3 contains 18 residues. Trimming took 8 bases from V and 0 from J; bases not matched to a gene: 13. The CDR3 bases are TGCGCCAGCCTTCAGATCCGGGACAGGGGAAATAGCAATCAGCCCCAGCATTTT. Protein product: CASLQIRDRGNSNQPQHF.

This clonotype was recorded many times. The V gene is TRBV29-1, the J gene TRBJ2-3; 10 bases line up with TRBD2. Germline CDR1 is SQVTM and CDR2 is ANQGSEA. The CDR3 is made up of 16 amino acids. The V and J ends lost 1 base and 4 bases, in that order; junction bases with no gene match: 8. The CDR3 DNA follows: TGCAGCGTTGAAGGTTCTAGCGGGGGCCCCCCAGATACGCAGTATTTT. This gives the protein CSVEGSSGGPPDTQYF.

The gene calls are TRBV18 and TRBJ1-6; 10 bases are a match to TRBD1. CDR1 and CDR2 from the germline V gene are KGHSH and LQKENI. The CDR3 runs 14 residues. J was trimmed by 10 bases and V by 5 bases; bases with no gene match: 5. DNA for the CDR3: TGTGCCAGCTCATCGGGACAGGGGTGGTCACCCCTCCACTTT. The encoded protein is CASSSGQGWSPLHF.

This clonotype was seen ten or more times. V gene TRBV4-3 combines with J gene TRBJ2-1; D is unresolved. CDR3 length equals 15 residues. Germline values: CDR1 LGHNA, CDR2 YSLEER. V was trimmed by 0 bases and J by 3 bases, leaving 9 bases between them. CDR3 in amino acids: CASSQDPVGYNEQFF. The CDR3 region has the DNA TGCGCCAGCAGCCAAGATCCAGTCGGCTACAATGAGCAGTTCTTC.

The gene calls are TRBV5-5 and TRBJ1-1; 8 bases align to TRBD1. V trimming: 4 bases; J trimming: 1 base; junction bases outside the gene matches: 9. The germline gives CDR1 SGHKS, CDR2 YYEKEE (reference sequence). This CDR3 region has 16 residues. CDR3 protein: CASSRLQGAENTEAFF. The CDR3 nucleotides read TGTGCCAGCAGCAGGCTCCAGGGGGCTGAGAACACTGAAGCTTTCTTT.

This clonotype was picked up many times. The chain employs TRBV4-2 and TRBJ2-3; 10 bases align to TRBD2. Trimming at V came to 0 bases and at J to 4 bases, leaving 7 bases not matched to a gene. The CDR3 totals 17 residues. The germline gives CDR1 LGHNA, CDR2 YNFKEQ. CDR3: CASSQDGASGSSDTQYF. For the CDR3, the DNA is TGTGCCAGCAGCCAAGATGGGGCTAGCGGGAGTTCAGATACGCAGTATTTT.

Turning to this clonotype: The CDR3 does not close with the conserved phenylalanine or tryptophan, likely indicating a read error. The V and J genes are TRBV20-1 and TRBJ2-7; TRBD2 matches at 8 bases. The CDR3 is 14 residues long. The V segment lost 1 base and the J segment 9 bases; nucleotides outside the gene matches: 11. Germline CDR1 DFQATT, CDR2 SNEGSKA (reference sequence). The CDR3 sequence is CSARVGGGFHVQYS. The CDR3 nucleotides are TGCAGTGCTAGAGTTGGCGGGGGGTTCCACGTGCAGTACTCC.

This clonotype has ten or more counts. The rearrangement links TRBV7-3 to TRBJ1-1; D perhaps matches TRBD1 (6 bases). This CDR3 contains 13 residues. Trimming cost V 5 bases and J 6 bases, with 13 bases left between them. Germline CDR1 reads SGHTA; CDR2 reads FQGTGA. The CDR3 loop is CASSERGASEAFF. For the CDR3, the DNA is TGTGCCAGCAGCGAGCGGGGGGCGTCTGAAGCTTTCTTT.

This clonotype came up a few times. The chain carries TRBV10-3 and TRBJ1-2; 9 bases line up with TRBD1. The CDR3 is 15 amino acids. CDR1 ENHRY and CDR2 SYGVKD come from the germline V gene. The V gene end was trimmed by 4 bases and the J gene end by 8 bases; junction bases not matched to a gene: 11. The CDR3 bases are TGTGCCATCAGTGCCCTCGGGACAGGGCGCGGCGGCTACACCTTC. Protein: CAISALGTGRGGYTF.

The table lists this clonotype with a few counts. The V gene is TRBV2, the J gene TRBJ1-5; maybe TRBD1 (6 bases). Per the germline V gene, CDR1 is SNHLY and CDR2 is FYNNEI. CDR3 length: 15 amino acids. V was cut by 7 bases and J by 3 bases, with 16 bases left in between. The CDR3 sequence is CASTKSAGVNQPQHF. CDR3 nucleotides: TGTGCCAGCACTAAAAGTGCAGGGGTCAATCAGCCCCAGCATTTT. The full variable domain, in which reference TRBV2 and TRBJ1-5 provide the parts outside the CDR3, is EPEVTQTPSHQVTQMGQEVILRCVPISNHLYFYWYRQILGQKVEFLVSFYNNEISEKSEIFDDQFSVERPDGSNFTLKIRSTKLEDSAMYFCASTKSAGVNQPQHFGDGTRLSIL.

This clonotype has at least ten counts. The V gene is TRBV7-2, the J gene TRBJ2-7; D may be TRBD1 (6 bases). The V end lost 5 bases, the J end lost 2 bases, and 13 bases lay between the germline ends. The CDR3 runs 14 residues. The germline gives CDR1 SGHTA, CDR2 FQGNSA. The CDR3 loop reads CASSRLTGPYEQYF. The CDR3 bases are TGTGCCAGCAGCCGATTGACAGGCCCCTACGAGCAGTACTTC.

Ten or more counts support this clonotype. The genes are TRBV28 and TRBJ2-1; tentatively, D is TRBD1 (6 bases). Germline V gives CDR1 MDHEN, CDR2 SYDVKM. Deletions cut 3 bases from V and 8 bases from J, with 17 bases between. CDR3 length: 15 residues. The CDR3 sequence: CASSFTGTWVDEQFF. The CDR3 nucleotides are TGTGCCAGCAGTTTTACAGGGACCTGGGTGGATGAGCAGTTCTTC.